This T cell receptor (beta chain) derives from a study of blood T cell repertoires in COVID-19. As for the study in general: Whether acute or convalescent, the COVID-19 samples came from the United States, Italy and Spain.

While infection was still active, Seattle patients were enrolled and then followed longitudinally. The CDR3 runs to 15 residues. In the authors' methods: Amplification of reference gene primers provided the estimated nucleated cell counts. The table came from immunoSEQ multiplex PCR; TCRdb's copy has only in-frame clones and leaves some out. The DNA was the basis for D and trimming; V, J and clone size are from that table. Among 410,000 or so clones, about 88% were seen once, and the ten largest hold 1.5% to 1.7%. V is TRBV12-2 and J is TRBJ1-1. TRBV12-2 is classified as a pseudogene. The source is a woman between 40 and 50 years old with COVID-19, enrolled during active disease. Material: peripheral blood. This chain's CDR3 is CASPDGRGPNTEAFF. CDR3 nucleotides: TGTGCAAGCCCGGACGGGAGAGGGCCGAACACTGAAGCTTTCTTT.